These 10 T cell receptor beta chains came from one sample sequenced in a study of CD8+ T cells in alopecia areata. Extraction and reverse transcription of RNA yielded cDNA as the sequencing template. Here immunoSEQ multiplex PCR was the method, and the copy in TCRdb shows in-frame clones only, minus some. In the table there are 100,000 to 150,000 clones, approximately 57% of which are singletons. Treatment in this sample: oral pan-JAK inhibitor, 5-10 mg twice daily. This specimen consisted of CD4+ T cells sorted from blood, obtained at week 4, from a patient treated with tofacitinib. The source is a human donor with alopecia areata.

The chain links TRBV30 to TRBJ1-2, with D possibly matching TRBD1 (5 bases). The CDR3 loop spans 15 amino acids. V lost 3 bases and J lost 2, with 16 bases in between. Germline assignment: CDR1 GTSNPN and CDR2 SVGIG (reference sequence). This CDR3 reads CAWSRLRGTNYGYTF. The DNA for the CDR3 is TGTGCCTGGAGCCGATTGAGGGGTACCAACTATGGCTACACCTTC.

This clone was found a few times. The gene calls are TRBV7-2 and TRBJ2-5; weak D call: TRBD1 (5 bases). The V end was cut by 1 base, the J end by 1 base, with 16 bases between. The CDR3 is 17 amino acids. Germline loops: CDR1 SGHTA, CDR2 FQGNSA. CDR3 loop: CASSLGPPGLVQETQYF. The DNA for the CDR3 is TGTGCCAGCAGCTTAGGCCCGCCAGGGTTGGTCCAAGAGACCCAGTACTTC.

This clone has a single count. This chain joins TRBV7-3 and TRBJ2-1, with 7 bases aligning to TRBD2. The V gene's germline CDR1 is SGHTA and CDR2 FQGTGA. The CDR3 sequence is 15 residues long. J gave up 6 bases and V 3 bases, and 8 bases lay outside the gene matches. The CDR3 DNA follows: TGTGCCAGCAGCTTGGCGGCGGGAGTTATCAATGAGCAGTTCTTC. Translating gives CASSLAAGVINEQFF.

CDR3 residues: CASSSLYTLAGAVEQYF. The CDR3 DNA follows: TGTGCCAGCAGCTCCCTTTACACGCTAGCGGGAGCTGTCGAGCAGTACTTC. The chain carries TRBV7-9 and TRBJ2-7; 10 nucleotides align to TRBD2. The germline gives CDR1 SEHNR, CDR2 FQNEAQ (reference sequence). The CDR3 extends over 17 amino acids. Trimming took 4 bases from V and 6 from J; bases not matched to a gene: 15.

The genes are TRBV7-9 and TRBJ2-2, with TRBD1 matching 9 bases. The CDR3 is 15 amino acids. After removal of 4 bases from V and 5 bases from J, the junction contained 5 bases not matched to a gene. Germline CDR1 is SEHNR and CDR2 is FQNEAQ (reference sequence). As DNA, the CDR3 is TGTGCCAGCAGCTGGGACAGGGAAAGGACCGGGGAGCTGTTTTTT. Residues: CASSWDRERTGELFF. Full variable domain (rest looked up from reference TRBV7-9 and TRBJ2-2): DTGVSQNPRHKITKRGQNVTFRCDPISEHNRLYWYRQTLGQGPEFLTYFQNEAQLEKSRLLSDRFSAERPKGSFSTLEIQRTEQGDSAMYLCASSWDRERTGELFFGEGSRLTVL.

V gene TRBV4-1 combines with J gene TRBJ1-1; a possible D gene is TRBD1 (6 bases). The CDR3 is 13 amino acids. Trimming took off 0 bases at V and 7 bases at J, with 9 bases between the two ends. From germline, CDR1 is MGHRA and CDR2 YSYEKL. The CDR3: CASSQDRGGEAFF. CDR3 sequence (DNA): TGCGCCAGCAGCCAAGACAGGGGTGGTGAAGCTTTCTTT.

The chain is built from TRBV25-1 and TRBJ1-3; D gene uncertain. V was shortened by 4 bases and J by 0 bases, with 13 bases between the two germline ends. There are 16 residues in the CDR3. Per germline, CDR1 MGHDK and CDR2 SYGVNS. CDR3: CASSGPDSVSGNTIYF. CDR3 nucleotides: TGTGCCAGCAGTGGGCCGGACTCCGTCTCTGGAAACACCATATATTTT.

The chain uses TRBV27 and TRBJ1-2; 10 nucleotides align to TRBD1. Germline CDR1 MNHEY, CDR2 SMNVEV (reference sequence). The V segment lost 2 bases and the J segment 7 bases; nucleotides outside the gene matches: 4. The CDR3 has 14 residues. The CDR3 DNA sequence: TGTGCCAGCAGTTTAAGACAGGGGGCTTTTGGCTACACCTTC. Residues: CASSLRQGAFGYTF.

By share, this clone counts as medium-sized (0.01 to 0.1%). The CDR3 DNA follows: TGCGCCAGCACCCTCCCCAGTGGGGAGGGGACTGAAGCTTTCTTT. Translation gives CASTLPSGEGTEAFF. The J gene is TRBJ1-1, the V gene TRBV5-1, with a possible D match to TRBD1 (5 bases). Germline values: CDR1 SGHRS, CDR2 YFSETQ. Trimming cost V 6 bases and J 5 bases, with 20 bases left between them. CDR3 length: 15 residues.

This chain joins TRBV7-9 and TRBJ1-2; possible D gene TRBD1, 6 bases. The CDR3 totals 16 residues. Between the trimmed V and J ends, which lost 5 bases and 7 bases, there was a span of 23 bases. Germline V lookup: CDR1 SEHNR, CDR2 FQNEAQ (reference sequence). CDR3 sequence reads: CASSRFGQGLPSGYTF. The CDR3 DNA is TGTGCCAGCAGCCGATTCGGGCAGGGGCTACCGAGTGGCTACACCTTC.